This T cell receptor (beta chain) stems from a study of T-cell memory formation after mild COVID-19. This clonotype occurred a few times. Antigen specificity is unknown. TCRdb ran MiXCR on the 5' RACE reads and lists one entry per CDR3 protein. The sample holds about 360,000 distinct CDR3 sequences; roughly 14% are singletons and the top ten take about 20%. Whole-study findings and limits: While clones contracting from day 15 to 85 were balanced between CD4 and CD8, later expanders leaned CD4+. Memory from before infection featured some responding clones, which suggests cross-reactive memory joined. Shrinking CD4+ clones were chiefly CM and EM; CD8+ ones were chiefly EMRA.

Sample: PBMCs or a T cell subset sorted from them (not recorded which). The clonotype was recovered from a man aged 18 to 29 who had mild COVID-19 (a few samples of this study predate the infection). Cell type and time point are not known.

The CDR3 here is CASSQESGDYLPDTQYF. The DNA for the CDR3 is TGTGCCAGCAGCCAAGAATCTGGGGACTACCTTCCGGATACGCAGTATTTT. The V call is TRBV3-1, the J call TRBJ2-3, with 7 bases identical to TRBD2. V dropped 0 bases and J dropped 6; count of bases not matched to a gene: 12. CDR1 is LGHDT, CDR2 YNNKEL, per germline (reference sequence). The length of the CDR3 is 17 residues.